This is a list of T cell receptor beta chains from one sample in a study of cytotoxic CD8 clonotypes in ibrutinib-treated CLL. The repertoire was sequenced with immunoSEQ multiplex PCR; TCRdb's copy has only in-frame clones and lacks some. The data hold 15,000 to 20,000 clones, with around 67% observed a single time. The input for sequencing was PBMCs, taken before ibrutinib treatment. These receptor sequences come from a human donor with chronic lymphocytic leukemia. The CDR3 runs from the conserved cysteine through the conserved F or W. Each record gives: V gene, clone size, D gene, J gene, CDR3 protein, CDR3 DNA. D genes are given only for firm matches. Only part of the rows carry a size: once, few, many, or a class if the clone is expanded.

>TRBV29-1|NA|NA|TRBJ1-2
CSVAGGGYGYTF
TGCAGCGTTGCCGGGGGGGGCTATGGCTACACCTTC
>TRBV5-1|NA|NA|TRBJ1-5
CASSPDGGNQPQHF
TGCGCCAGCAGCCCTGACGGTGGCAATCAGCCCCAGCATTTT
>TRBV7-3|NA|TRBD1|TRBJ2-3
CASSVSDRSRYWYF
TGTGCCAGCAGCGTCTCGGACAGGTCTCGTTATTGGTATTTT
>TRBV6-1|NA|NA|TRBJ2-1
CASSPWADEQFF
TGTGCCAGCAGCCCCTGGGCGGATGAGCAGTTCTTC
>TRBV6-1|few|TRBD1|TRBJ1-5
CASRDRPNQPQHF
TGTGCCAGCAGGGACAGGCCCAATCAGCCCCAGCATTTT
>TRBV6-5|few|NA|TRBJ1-4
CASSYSQAVNEKLFF
TGTGCCAGCAGTTACTCGCAGGCGGTAAATGAAAAACTGTTTTTT
>TRBV19|NA|NA|TRBJ2-1
CASSDSYNEQFF
TGTGCCAGTAGCGACTCTTACAATGAGCAGTTCTTC
>TRBV7-9|NA|NA|TRBJ1-1
CASSFWVVWTEAFF
TGTGCCAGCAGCTTTTGGGTAGTATGGACTGAAGCTTTCTTT
>TRBV15|NA|NA|TRBJ1-3
CATSRDRGSLSLSGNTIYF
TGTGCCACCAGCAGAGATCGCGGCAGCCTATCTCTATCTGGAAACACCATATATTTT
>TRBV28|NA|NA|TRBJ2-1
CASSLVGGPKNEQFF
TGTGCCAGCAGTTTAGTAGGGGGGCCTAAGAATGAGCAGTTCTTC
>TRBV6-4|few|NA|TRBJ2-2
CASSVGFEAGELFF
TGTGCCAGCAGTGTTGGGTTCGAGGCCGGGGAGCTGTTTTTT
>TRBV7-8|once|NA|TRBJ2-7
CASSPRVSDTYEQYF
TGTGCCAGCAGCCCTCGAGTGAGCGACACCTACGAGCAGTACTTC
>TRBV7-6|NA|NA|TRBJ2-5
CASSLEALSTQYF
TGTGCCAGCAGCTTAGAAGCCCTCTCGACCCAGTACTTC
>TRBV6-4|NA|NA|TRBJ2-7
CASSDGIEQYF
TGTGCCAGCAGTGACGGTATCGAGCAGTACTTC
>TRBV28|NA|NA|TRBJ2-2
CASISGTWSTGELFF
TGTGCCAGCATCTCAGGGACCTGGTCAACCGGGGAGCTGTTTTTT
>TRBV18|few|NA|TRBJ2-5
CASSPGSQETQYF
TGTGCCAGCTCACCAGGAAGCCAAGAGACCCAGTACTTC
>TRBV6-4|NA|NA|TRBJ2-7
CASSEAVSSYEQYF
TGTGCCAGCAGTGAGGCAGTCTCCAGCTACGAGCAGTACTTC
>TRBV5-1|NA|NA|TRBJ1-2
CASSFGGLNYGYTF
TGCGCCAGCAGCTTTGGGGGGTTAAACTATGGCTACACCTTC
>TRBV7-9|NA|NA|TRBJ1-1
CASSPVGGHLNTEAFF
TGTGCCAGCAGCCCGGTGGGAGGGCACCTGAACACTGAAGCTTTCTTT
>TRBV5-1|NA|NA|TRBJ1-4
CASRGSTNEKLFF
TGCGCCAGCCGGGGCTCAACTAATGAAAAACTGTTTTTT
>TRBV5-1|NA|NA|TRBJ2-3
CASSLNRDTQYF
TGCGCCAGCAGCTTAAACAGAGATACGCAGTATTTT
>TRBV9|once|TRBD1|TRBJ2-7
CASSGLGTGGEQYF
TGTGCCAGCAGCGGGCTCGGGACAGGGGGCGAGCAGTACTTC
>TRBV5-1|NA|TRBD2|TRBJ2-2
CASSLGGARTGELFF
TGCGCCAGCAGCCTCGGGGGGGCCCGGACCGGGGAGCTGTTTTTT
>TRBV28|NA|NA|TRBJ1-6
CASSPPQGMNSPLHF
TGTGCCAGCAGCCCCCCGCAGGGGATGAATTCACCCCTCCACTTT
>TRBV6-1|few|NA|TRBJ1-5
CASSDWGHQPQHF
TGTGCCAGCAGTGATTGGGGGCATCAGCCCCAGCATTTT
>TRBV13|few|NA|TRBJ2-7
CASSPNKFYEQYF
TGTGCCAGCAGCCCTAATAAATTTTACGAGCAGTACTTC
>TRBV6-4|NA|TRBD1|TRBJ2-7
CASSLETGYEQYF
TGTGCCAGCAGCCTTGAGACAGGGTACGAGCAGTACTTC
>TRBV6-6|NA|NA|TRBJ1-1
CASSYGEVAFF
TGTGCCAGCAGTTATGGGGAGGTAGCTTTCTTT
>TRBV12-5|NA|NA|TRBJ1-4
CASGLTRTRINEKLFF
TGTGCTAGTGGTTTGACGCGGACAAGGATTAATGAAAAACTGTTTTTT
>TRBV5-1|NA|NA|TRBJ2-4
CASSLEGPKAKNIQYF
TGCGCCAGCAGCTTGGAAGGACCAAAGGCCAAAAACATTCAGTACTTC